The rows below give T cell receptor beta chains drawn from one sample of a study of CD8 T cells in Susac syndrome. In TCRdb, the immunoSEQ multiplex PCR reads were re-called with MiXCR into one record per CDR3 protein. Here the sample spans 95,000 to 150,000 distinct CDR3 sequences, roughly 94% being singletons. Sequencing used CD8+ T cells from PBMCs. These receptor sequences come from a human donor with Susac syndrome. CDR3s include the opening cysteine and the closing phenylalanine or tryptophan. Fields, in order: J gene, V gene, CDR3 protein.

>TRBJ1-1|TRBV7-9
CASSLPQEWDTEAFF
>TRBJ2-5|TRBV7-3
CASSSTGGGQETQYF
>TRBJ1-4|TRBV4-2
CASSHLGTEGSTNEKLFF
>TRBJ1-2|TRBV11-2
CASSLVTDYTF
>TRBJ1-2|TRBV20-1
CSAIGAEANYGYTF
>TRBJ2-1|TRBV3-1
CASSQEGTVYNEQFF
>TRBJ2-2|TRBV23-1
CASSQSRQGANTGELFF
>TRBJ1-2|TRBV29-1
CSVEFLETPRGYTF
>TRBJ2-1|TRBV7-9
CASSSRDRVVDEQFF
>TRBJ1-6|TRBV5-4
CASSWGSGSPLHF
>TRBJ2-7|TRBV19
CASSIDRGPYEQYF
>TRBJ2-3|TRBV27
CASRTLTVLSDTQYF
>TRBJ2-1|TRBV19
CASSRGGSSYNEQFF
>TRBJ2-2|TRBV4-2
CASSLEGWDNTGELFF
>TRBJ2-7|TRBV7-9
CASSGQDFSYEQYF
>TRBJ1-1|TRBV30
CAWSPDVNTEAFF
>TRBJ2-7|TRBV25-1
CASSEYLTIGDEQYF
>TRBJ1-1|TRBV20-1
CSARPPDTEAFF
>TRBJ2-7|TRBV15
CATSRVPDSLYEQYF
>TRBJ1-3|TRBV30
CAWSGDVGYSGNTIYF
>TRBJ2-3|TRBV29-1
CSVDRDRGQIDTQYF
>TRBJ2-3|TRBV6-1
CASSEDRTDTQYF
>TRBJ2-5|TRBV4-2
CASSQEGGPGETQYF
>TRBJ2-7|TRBV19
CASSPGQVYEQYF
>TRBJ2-1|TRBV29-1
CSGLGTGVHNEQFF
>TRBJ2-7|TRBV11-2
CASSLDWTVSYEQYF
>TRBJ2-1|TRBV6-1
CASSPDGGLSYNEQFF
>TRBJ1-1|TRBV30
CAWSWSSAEAFF
>TRBJ2-2|TRBV6-6
CASSPRPGELFF
>TRBJ2-5|TRBV20-1
CSAGDSRGAGGQETQYF
>TRBJ2-3|TRBV29-1
CSVVGAERRTDTQYF